This entry concerns a single TCR beta chain. As yet, its antigen is unknown. The data were produced by immunoSEQ multiplex PCR, yet TCRdb's version contains in-frame clones alone and is incomplete. This sample has 150,000 to 200,000 clones, with 85% to 95% found just once. This record belongs to a study of T cell responses to AZD1222 COVID-19 vaccine. Study-wide points: Sampling that yielded the repertoires occurred only after the peak T cell response. Seropositive at baseline were only a handful of AZD1222 recipients.

The CDR3 extends over 17 amino acids. Germline loops: CDR1 MNHEY, CDR2 SMNVEV (reference sequence). The V and J ends lost 3 bases and 5 bases, in that order; junction bases with no gene match: 13. The input for sequencing was peripheral blood, taken 28 days after the second AZD1222 dose. The chain uses TRBV27 and TRBJ1-1; TRBD1 matches at 9 bases. This clonotype was obtained from an adult who received the AZD1222 COVID-19 vaccine. CDR3 protein: CASSFSPRDRVYTEAFF. CDR3 nucleotides: TGTGCCAGCAGTTTTTCCCCCCGGGACAGGGTTTATACTGAAGCTTTCTTT.